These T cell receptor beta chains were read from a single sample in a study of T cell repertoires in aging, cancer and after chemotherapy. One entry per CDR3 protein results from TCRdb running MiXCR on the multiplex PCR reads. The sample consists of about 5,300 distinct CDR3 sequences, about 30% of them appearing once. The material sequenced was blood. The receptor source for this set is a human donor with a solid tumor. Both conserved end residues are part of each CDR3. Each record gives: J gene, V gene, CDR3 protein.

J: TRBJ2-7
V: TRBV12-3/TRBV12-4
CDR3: CASSLTSNEQYF

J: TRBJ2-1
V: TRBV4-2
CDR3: CASSQEPRDRNEQFF

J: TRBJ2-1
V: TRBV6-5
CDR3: CASSWDRGGYEQFF

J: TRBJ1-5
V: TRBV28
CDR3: CASRLSDQPQHF

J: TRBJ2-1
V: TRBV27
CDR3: CASSLWTSGRGNEQFF

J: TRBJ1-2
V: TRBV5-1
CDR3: CASSLSRGGYTF

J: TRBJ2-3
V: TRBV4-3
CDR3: CASSQGGTSGTDTQYF

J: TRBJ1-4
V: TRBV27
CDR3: CASRVQGEPGEKLFF

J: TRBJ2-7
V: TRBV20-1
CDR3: CSATALSGSTAYEQYF

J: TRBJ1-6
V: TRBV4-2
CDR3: CASSQDSGYNSPLHF

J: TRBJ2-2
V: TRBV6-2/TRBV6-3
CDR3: CASRAELNTGELFF

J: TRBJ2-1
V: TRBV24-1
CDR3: CATGTSGSRNEQFF

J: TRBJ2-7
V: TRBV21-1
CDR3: CASSLGVAGSYEQYF

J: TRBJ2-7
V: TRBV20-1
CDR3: CSARDLGEVSYEQYF

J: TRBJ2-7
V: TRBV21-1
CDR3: CASCYIAYEQYF

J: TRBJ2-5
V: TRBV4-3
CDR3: CASSQGRWSETQYF

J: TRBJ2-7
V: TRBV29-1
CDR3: CSVEDPNRGGEQYF

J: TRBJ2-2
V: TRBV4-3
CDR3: CASSQLGVRTGELFF

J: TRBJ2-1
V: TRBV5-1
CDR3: CASSPRTSNALSYNEQFF

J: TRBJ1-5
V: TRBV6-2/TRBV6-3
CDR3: CASTRLSGFGQPQHF

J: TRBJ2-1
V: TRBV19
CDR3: CASSMDRVNEQFF

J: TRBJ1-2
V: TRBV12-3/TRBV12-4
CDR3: CASSHLCPGDSRYGYTF

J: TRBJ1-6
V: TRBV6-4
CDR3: CASSYGGENSPLHF

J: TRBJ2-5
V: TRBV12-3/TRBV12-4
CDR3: CASRWTGQETQYF

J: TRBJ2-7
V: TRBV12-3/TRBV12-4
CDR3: CASSRGLNTLYEQYF

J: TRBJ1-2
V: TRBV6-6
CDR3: CATQAGARGYTF

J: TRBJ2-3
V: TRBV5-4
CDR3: CASRTRDRVSDTQYF

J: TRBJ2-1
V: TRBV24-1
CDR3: CATSDRRRGVQSYNEQFF

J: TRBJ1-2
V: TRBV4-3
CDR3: CASSHETGDSRYGYTF

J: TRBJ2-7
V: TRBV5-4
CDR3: CASSSGLVQGEQYF

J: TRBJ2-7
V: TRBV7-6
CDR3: CASSLRAGGGGLAGSLGYEQYF

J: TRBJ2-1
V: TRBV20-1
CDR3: CSLLSGAIYNEKFF

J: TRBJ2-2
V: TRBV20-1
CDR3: CSARGQGDLRTWELFF

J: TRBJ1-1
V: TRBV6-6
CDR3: CASSYGTGTGGSEAFF

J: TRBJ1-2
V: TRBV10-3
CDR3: CAISDGGQANYGYTF

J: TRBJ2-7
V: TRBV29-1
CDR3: CSAGGPGGPYEQYF

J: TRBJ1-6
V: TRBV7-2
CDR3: CASSLGPRSPLHF

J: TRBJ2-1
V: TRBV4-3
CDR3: CASSLTSGSYNEQFF

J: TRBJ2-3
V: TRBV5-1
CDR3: CASYKTAHTDTQYF

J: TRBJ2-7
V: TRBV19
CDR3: CASSTQGRTHEQYF

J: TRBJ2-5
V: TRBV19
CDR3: CASSIPQVAATQYF

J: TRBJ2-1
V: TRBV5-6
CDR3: CASSLEGEYNEQFF

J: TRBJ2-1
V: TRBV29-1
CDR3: CSVLAGGLDEQFF

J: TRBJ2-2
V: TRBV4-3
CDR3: CASSQDPLVTLTGELFF